The next 16 T cell receptor beta chains were all read from a single sample in a study of T cell responses to AZD1222 COVID-19 vaccine. Here immunoSEQ multiplex PCR was the method, and the copy in TCRdb shows in-frame clones only, minus some. Among 120,000 or so clones listed, around 89% were seen once. The specimen comprised peripheral blood, sampled on day 0 of AZD1222 vaccination. These receptors originate from an adult in good health.

The chain employs TRBV5-4 and TRBJ2-2; a weak D match, TRBD1 (5 bases). V shed 4 bases and J shed 5 bases, with 24 bases lying between them. CDR3 length: 18 residues. CDR1 is SGHNT, CDR2 YYREEE, per germline (reference sequence). This CDR3 is CASSPTPVGLAGTGELFF. CDR3 nucleotides: TGTGCCAGCAGCCCCACCCCTGTAGGGCTTGCAGGGACCGGGGAGCTGTTTTTT.

This clone has just one count. This sequence joins TRBV4-3 and TRBJ1-3; D possibly corresponds to TRBD1 (5 bases). CDR1 LGHNA and CDR2 YSLEER come from the germline V gene. Trimming stripped 7 bases from V and 4 bases from J, with 14 bases between. This CDR3 comprises 14 residues. The CDR3 DNA is TGCGCCAGCAACGCGGGGACGGGCGGAAACACCATATATTTT. Residues: CASNAGTGGNTIYF.

The CDR3 sequence is CASSSPGQPYEQYF. The CDR3, as DNA: TGCGCCAGCAGCTCGCCGGGACAGCCCTACGAGCAGTACTTC. The chain combines TRBV5-1 with TRBJ2-7; TRBD1 matches 7 bases. This CDR3 is 14 amino acids long. Germline trimming cut 3 bases from V and 2 bases from J; bases unmatched to any gene: 5. Germline CDR1 SGHRS, CDR2 YFSETQ.

This clone was counted once. The rearrangement uses TRBV30 and TRBJ1-4; weak D call: TRBD1 (6 bases). CDR3 size: 14 residues. Germline CDR1 reads GTSNPN; CDR2 reads SVGIG (reference sequence). V was shortened by 3 bases and J by 7 bases, with 15 bases between the two germline ends. This CDR3 is CAWSYPGEVEKLFF. For the CDR3, the DNA is TGTGCCTGGAGCTATCCAGGGGAAGTTGAAAAACTGTTTTTT.

CDR3 amino acids: CASSLVGASYEQYF. For the CDR3, the DNA is TGCGCCAGCAGCTTGGTGGGAGCCAGCTACGAGCAGTACTTC. The chain joins TRBV5-1 to TRBJ2-7; possible D gene TRBD2, 5 bases. The CDR3 loop spans 14 amino acids. V was shortened by 0 bases and J by 3 bases, with 10 bases between the two germline ends. The germline V gene encodes CDR1 SGHRS and CDR2 YFSETQ. The variable domain in full, completed from reference TRBV5-1 and TRBJ2-7, reads KAGVTQTPRYLIKTRGQQVTLSCSPISGHRSVSWYQQTPGQGLQFLFEYFSETQRNKGNFPGRFSGRQFSNSRSEMNVSTLELGDSALYLCASSLVGASYEQYFGPGTRLTVT.

This clone was found once. This rearrangement joins TRBV7-9 to TRBJ1-2, with D perhaps TRBD1 (5 bases). This CDR3 spans 13 amino acids. V lost 5 bases to trimming and J lost 1 base, with 8 bases between them. Germline CDR1 and CDR2: SEHNR and FQNEAQ (reference sequence). In nucleotides, the CDR3 is TGTGCCAGCAGCCTGACAGATAACTATGGCTACACCTTC. Its protein is CASSLTDNYGYTF.

This chain connects TRBV7-9 to TRBJ1-4; perhaps TRBD1 as D (5 bases). The CDR3 extends over 14 amino acids. V gave up 5 bases and J gave up 7 bases, with 14 bases separating them. In germline, CDR1 is SEHNR, CDR2 FQNEAQ (reference sequence). The CDR3 nucleotides read TGTGCCAGCAGCCGGGCCAGGGAGGGTGAAAAACTGTTTTTT. Translated, it gives CASSRAREGEKLFF. Combining the CDR3 with reference TRBV7-9 and TRBJ1-4 gives the whole variable domain DTGVSQNPRHKITKRGQNVTFRCDPISEHNRLYWYRQTLGQGPEFLTYFQNEAQLEKSRLLSDRFSAERPKGSFSTLEIQRTEQGDSAMYLCASSRAREGEKLFFGSGTQLSVL.

The rearrangement joins TRBV4-2 to TRBJ1-2, with D perhaps TRBD1 (5 bases). The V gene lost 0 bases and the J gene lost 6 bases, with 11 bases spanning the gap. Per germline, CDR1 LGHNA and CDR2 YNFKEQ. The CDR3 is 14 residues long. The CDR3: CASSQDSAGNGYTF. CDR3 sequence (DNA): TGTGCCAGCAGCCAAGATAGTGCAGGGAATGGCTACACCTTC.

The chain is built from TRBV7-9 and TRBJ1-3, with D possibly TRBD1 on 6 matching bases. Germline lookup yields CDR1 SEHNR and CDR2 FQNEAQ (reference sequence). V was cut by 2 bases and J by 4 bases, with 6 bases left in between. This CDR3 has 13 residues. The CDR3 DNA follows: TGTGCCAGCAGCTTACAGGGGGGAAACACCATATATTTT. This codes for CASSLQGGNTIYF. The whole variable domain, filled in from reference TRBV7-9 and TRBJ1-3, reads DTGVSQNPRHKITKRGQNVTFRCDPISEHNRLYWYRQTLGQGPEFLTYFQNEAQLEKSRLLSDRFSAERPKGSFSTLEIQRTEQGDSAMYLCASSLQGGNTIYFGEGSWLTVV.

The chain joins TRBV19 to TRBJ1-5; D ambiguous. Trimming cost V 4 bases and J 0 bases, with 10 bases left between them. Per the germline V gene, CDR1 is LNHDA and CDR2 is SQIVND (reference sequence). CDR3 length: 15 residues. DNA of the CDR3: TGTGCCAGTAGTACGGGGAGACTTAGCAATCAGCCCCAGCATTTT. Its translation is CASSTGRLSNQPQHF.

The chain employs TRBV5-1 and TRBJ2-2; a possible D gene is TRBD1 (6 bases). The germline CDR1 and CDR2 sequences are SGHRS and YFSETQ. V gave up 5 bases and J gave up 0 bases, with 35 bases separating them. This CDR3 is 23 amino acids long. This chain's CDR3 is CASRDPRGFGVGTKGANTGELFF. In DNA form, the CDR3 reads TGCGCCAGCAGAGACCCGCGCGGTTTCGGGGTTGGGACAAAGGGGGCGAACACCGGGGAGCTGTTTTTT.

This chain joins TRBV11-2 and TRBJ2-3; D perhaps matches TRBD1 (6 bases). CDR3 size: 15 residues. CDR1 SGHAT and CDR2 FQNNGV come from the germline V gene. Trimming removed 6 bases from V and 8 bases from J, with 21 bases in between. CDR3 protein: CASSPRGGRGGTQYF. Here the CDR3 DNA reads TGTGCCAGCAGTCCCCGTGGGGGCCGAGGGGGTACGCAGTATTTT.

This rearrangement joins TRBV29-1 to TRBJ2-3; 8 bases align to TRBD2. This CDR3 comprises 15 residues. CDR1 is SQVTM and CDR2 is ANQGSEA in the germline V gene. With V trimmed by 2 bases and J by 4 bases, 8 bases remained unmatched. The DNA of the CDR3 is TGCAGCGTTGAATACTGGCGGGAGGCCGCAGATACGCAGTATTTT. The encoded protein is CSVEYWREAADTQYF.

This chain uses TRBV27 with TRBJ2-3; 8 bases agree with TRBD2. Trimming took 3 bases from V and 2 from J; bases not matched to a gene: 7. Germline V lookup: CDR1 MNHEY, CDR2 SMNVEV (reference sequence). CDR3 length equals 16 residues. This chain's CDR3 is CASSLALGLDTDTQYF. CDR3 in DNA: TGTGCCAGCAGTTTGGCATTGGGACTAGACACAGATACGCAGTATTTT.

This rearrangement joins TRBV7-9 to TRBJ1-1, with unresolved D. V was trimmed by 5 bases and J by 3 bases, leaving 16 bases between them. The CDR3 contains 15 residues. The V gene's germline CDR1 is SEHNR and CDR2 FQNEAQ (reference sequence). The CDR3, as DNA: TGTGCCAGCAGCCACCCTAGAGGACCTTACACTGAAGCTTTCTTT. It yields the protein CASSHPRGPYTEAFF. The whole variable domain, filled in from reference TRBV7-9 and TRBJ1-1, reads DTGVSQNPRHKITKRGQNVTFRCDPISEHNRLYWYRQTLGQGPEFLTYFQNEAQLEKSRLLSDRFSAERPKGSFSTLEIQRTEQGDSAMYLCASSHPRGPYTEAFFGQGTRLTVV.

The V call is TRBV27, the J call TRBJ1-4; 8 nucleotides align to TRBD1. Trimming at V came to 6 bases and at J to 6 bases, leaving 12 bases not matched to a gene. Germline CDR1 reads MNHEY; CDR2 reads SMNVEV (reference sequence). The CDR3 extends over 16 amino acids. CDR3 nucleotide sequence: TGTGCCAGCAGAAAAAGCAGGGGGCACCCAGATGAAAAACTGTTTTTT. Its translation is CASRKSRGHPDEKLFF.